Shown below are 14 T cell receptor beta chains from a single sample sequenced in a study of cytomegalovirus exposure and HLA in healthy donors. Amplification used 60 Vbeta primers and 13 Jbeta primers. Only in-frame clones appear in the TCRdb table, and some are missing; sequencing was by immunoSEQ multiplex PCR. The sample consists of approximately 170,000 clones, approximately 82% of them appearing once. The sequencing sample was made of PBMCs. Source of these receptors: a male donor in good health and CMV-seronegative.

The chain has TRBV9 and TRBJ2-2; 12 bases fit TRBD1. The V gene's germline CDR1 is SGDLS and CDR2 YYNGEE. The ends lost 3 bases at V and 7 bases at J; junction bases unmatched: 4. The length of the CDR3 is 15 residues. CDR3 sequence: CASSGGTGGLGELFF. Here the CDR3 DNA reads TGTGCCAGCAGCGGGGGGACAGGGGGCCTCGGGGAGCTGTTTTTT. Filled out from reference TRBV9 and TRBJ2-2, the complete variable domain reads DSGVTQTPKHLITATGQRVTLRCSPRSGDLSVYWYQQSLDQGLQFLIQYYNGEERAKGNILERFSAQQFPDLHSELNLSSLELGDSALYFCASSGGTGGLGELFFGEGSRLTVL.

The chain combines TRBV27 with TRBJ2-7, with 10 bases aligning to TRBD2. V was pared by 5 bases and J by 5 bases, with 6 bases of the junction left unmatched. This CDR3 spans 14 amino acids. From germline, CDR1 is MNHEY and CDR2 SMNVEV (reference sequence). CDR3 nucleotides: TGTGCCAGCAGTCCTAGCGGGAGACTCGACGAGCAGTACTTC. It encodes CASSPSGRLDEQYF.

The V and J genes are TRBV7-2 and TRBJ1-2, with D uncertain. Per germline, CDR1 SGHTA and CDR2 FQGNSA. The CDR3 spans 14 residues. Between the trimmed V and J ends, which lost 2 bases and 2 bases, there was a span of 9 bases. The CDR3 is CASSLIEGNYGYTF. CDR3 bases: TGTGCCAGCAGCTTAATTGAGGGAAACTATGGCTACACCTTC. Filled out from reference TRBV7-2 and TRBJ1-2, the complete variable domain reads GAGVSQSPSNKVTEKGKDVELRCDPISGHTALYWYRQSLGQGLEFLIYFQGNSAPDKSGLPSDRFSAERTGGSVSTLTIQRTQQEDSAVYLCASSLIEGNYGYTFGSGTRLTVV.

The J gene is TRBJ2-2, the V gene TRBV11-3, with 7 bases matching TRBD2. Per the germline V gene, CDR1 is SGHNT and CDR2 is YENEEA. CDR3 size: 16 residues. V dropped 5 bases and J dropped 5; count of bases not matched to a gene: 11. DNA of the CDR3: TGTGCCAGCAGCGTATACGGGACTAACAATACCGGGGAGCTGTTTTTT. Translation gives CASSVYGTNNTGELFF.

V and J are TRBV11-2 and TRBJ2-3; a possible D gene is TRBD2 (6 bases). This CDR3 region has 14 residues. Germline assignment: CDR1 SGHAT and CDR2 FQNNGV. V dropped 1 base and J dropped 5 bases, with 10 bases sitting between them. The DNA for the CDR3 is TGTGCCAGCAGCTTAGTCCTGGGGGGAGATACGCAGTATTTT. Residues: CASSLVLGGDTQYF.

The CDR3 loop reads CASSLQVGPNYGYTF. The CDR3, as DNA: TGTGCCAGCAGTCTACAGGTCGGGCCTAACTATGGCTACACCTTC. J is TRBJ1-2 and V is TRBV6-1, with D maybe TRBD1 (5 bases). The V gene's germline CDR1 is MNHNS and CDR2 SASEGT. The CDR3 loop spans 15 amino acids. V lost 5 bases, J lost 0 bases, and 13 bases lay in between.

The chain links TRBV27 to TRBJ1-3, with a weak D call TRBD1 (5 bases). CDR1 is MNHEY, CDR2 SMNVEV, per germline (reference sequence). This CDR3 is 13 amino acids long. The V end lost 7 bases, the J end lost 0 bases, and 7 bases lay between the germline ends. Here the CDR3 DNA reads TGTGCCAGCAAACAGGACTCTGGAAACACCATATATTTT. Protein product: CASKQDSGNTIYF.

The chain couples TRBV9 to TRBJ2-5; 7 bases match TRBD2. Germline CDR1 SGDLS, CDR2 YYNGEE. The V segment lost 3 bases and the J segment 11 bases; nucleotides outside the gene matches: 7. The CDR3 length is 12 residues. The CDR3 nucleotides are TGTGCCAGCAGCGGAACTGGACTAGGACAGTACTTC. Translation gives CASSGTGLGQYF.

This clone was observed a handful of times. This sequence joins TRBV9 and TRBJ2-3; 10 positions agree with TRBD2. Germline-derived CDR1 and CDR2 are SGDLS and YYNGEE. The CDR3 loop spans 19 amino acids. J gave up 5 bases and V 0 bases, and 15 bases lay outside the gene matches. The CDR3 here is CASSVDKPSGRARVDTQYF. The CDR3 DNA is TGTGCCAGCAGCGTAGACAAACCGAGCGGGAGGGCTCGGGTAGATACGCAGTATTTT.

The chain carries TRBV10-3 and TRBJ1-1; TRBD1 might be the D (6 bases). The CDR3 spans 13 residues. Germline V gene sequence: CDR1 ENHRY, CDR2 SYGVKD. Trimming stripped 3 bases from V and 5 bases from J, with 10 bases between. The CDR3 here is CAISDEGETEAFF. For the CDR3, the DNA is TGTGCCATCAGTGATGAGGGGGAAACTGAAGCTTTCTTT.

This clone was detected a few times. The CDR3 region has the DNA TGTGCCAGCAGCTCCGGGACTACAAAAACCGGGGAGCTGTTTTTT. Its protein product is CASSSGTTKTGELFF. The chain combines TRBV7-6 with TRBJ2-2; TRBD2 agrees at 7 bases. This CDR3 has 15 amino acids. V lost 4 bases to trimming and J lost 5 bases; unmatched junction nucleotides: 7. Germline V gene lookup returns CDR1 SGHVS and CDR2 FNYEAQ. Combining the CDR3 with reference TRBV7-6 and TRBJ2-2 gives the whole variable domain GAGVSQSPRYKVTKRGQDVALRCDPISGHVSLYWYRQALGQGPEFLTYFNYEAQQDKSGLPNDRFSAERPEGSISTLTIQRTEQRDSAMYRCASSSGTTKTGELFFGEGSRLTVL.

The sample holds a few counts of this clone. The chain links TRBV30 to TRBJ2-7; 10 positions match TRBD1. This CDR3 has 14 amino acids. V lost 2 bases to trimming and J lost 3 bases; unmatched junction nucleotides: 4. Germline CDR1 and CDR2: GTSNPN and SVGIG (reference sequence). CDR3 DNA: TGTGCCTGGAGTACAGGACAGGGGGTCTACGAGCAGTACTTC. Its protein product is CAWSTGQGVYEQYF.

The chain employs TRBV6-4 and TRBJ2-2; the D is unclear. Trimming cost V 0 bases and J 8 bases, with 7 bases left between them. The CDR3 length is 13 residues. The germline V gene encodes CDR1 MRHNA and CDR2 SNTAGT. The DNA of the CDR3 is TGTGCCAGCAGTGACTCAGCAGCGGGGGAGCTGTTTTTT. This encodes CASSDSAAGELFF.

This sequence joins TRBV29-1 and TRBJ2-5; 8 bases agree with TRBD2. The germline CDR1 and CDR2 sequences are SQVTM and ANQGSEA. V gave up 1 base and J gave up 1 base; unmatched junction bases: 5. This CDR3 is built from 15 residues. As DNA, the CDR3 is TGCAGCGTTGAAGGGACAGCGGGGGTCCAAGAGACCCAGTACTTC. This codes for CSVEGTAGVQETQYF.